Listed below are T cell receptor beta chains from one sample, sequenced in a study of cytomegalovirus exposure and HLA in healthy donors. The assay was immunoSEQ multiplex PCR, and TCRdb's table has in-frame clones only and misses some. The sample records over 200,000 clones, about 91% being singletons. The sequenced material came from PBMCs. These receptors were taken from a woman between 18 and 30 years old in good health and CMV-seronegative. Each CDR3 is given with its conserved first and last residue. The order of the fields is V gene, CDR3 length, clone size, D gene, J gene, CDR3 protein, CDR3 DNA. A D gene is named only where the DNA matches it firmly. Some rows have no size entry. The others give once, few or many, or a class for an expanded clone.

TRBV6-7	15	NA	TRBD2	TRBJ2-7	CASSFLLAGDHEQYF	TGTGCCAGCAGTTTCTTACTAGCGGGAGACCACGAGCAGTACTTC
TRBV5-1	15	NA	NA	TRBJ2-2	CASSLEVAGTGELFF	TGCGCCAGCAGCTTGGAGGTTGCAGGGACAGGGGAGCTGTTTTTT
TRBV7-2	9	NA	NA	TRBJ2-3	CATGRAQYF	TGTGCCACCGGGCGGGCGCAGTATTTT
TRBV6-6	15	NA	NA	TRBJ1-1	CASSYSRTDNTEAFF	TGTGCCAGCAGTTACTCCCGGACAGATAACACTGAAGCTTTCTTT
TRBV5-4	14	NA	NA	TRBJ1-2	CASSLQGLNYGYTF	TGTGCCAGCAGCTTGCAGGGATTGAACTATGGCTACACCTTC
TRBV7-9	16	NA	NA	TRBJ2-1	CASSLNSRSSYNEQFF	TGTGCCAGCAGCTTAAATTCCCGGAGCTCCTACAATGAGCAGTTCTTC
TRBV6-6	14	NA	TRBD1	TRBJ1-2	CASSYSDRGYGYTF	TGTGCCAGCAGTTACTCAGACAGGGGGTATGGCTACACCTTC
TRBV11-2	15	NA	NA	TRBJ2-7	CASPKSYREYHEQYF	TGTGCCAGCCCCAAGAGTTACCGGGAGTACCACGAGCAGTACTTC
TRBV27	14	NA	TRBD1	TRBJ2-7	CASSLRGQGNEQYF	TGTGCCAGCAGTTTAAGGGGGCAGGGGAACGAGCAGTACTTC
TRBV7-8	14	few	TRBD1	TRBJ2-7	CASSVGQGSHEQYF	TGTGCCAGCAGCGTGGGACAGGGAAGCCACGAGCAGTACTTC
TRBV10-2	14	few	TRBD2	TRBJ2-7	CASSLGLAQYEQYF	TGCGCCAGCAGCCTCGGACTAGCGCAATACGAGCAGTACTTC
TRBV27	14	NA	NA	TRBJ2-1	CASGTSSSYNEQFF	TGTGCCAGTGGGACTTCAAGCTCCTACAATGAGCAGTTCTTC
TRBV6-5	15	NA	NA	TRBJ1-2	CASSPSGQGLSGYTF	TGTGCCAGCAGTCCGAGTGGGCAGGGGTTAAGCGGCTACACCTTC
TRBV28	19	once	TRBD2	TRBJ2-7	CASRTLARRRKAGGEEQYF	TGTGCCAGCAGAACCCTTGCCCGACGGAGAAAGGCGGGAGGGGAAGAGCAGTACTTC
TRBV18	17	NA	TRBD1	TRBJ1-1	CASSPYSLDRVNTEAFF	TGTGCCAGCTCACCATACTCTCTTGACAGGGTGAACACTGAAGCTTTCTTT
TRBV19	14	once	NA	TRBJ1-1	CATSPSGGTTEAFF	TGTGCCACCTCTCCCTCTGGGGGGACCACTGAAGCTTTCTTT
TRBV27	16	NA	NA	TRBJ2-1	CASSLLLAGLYNEQFF	TGTGCCAGCAGTTTGCTCTTGGCGGGATTATATAATGAGCAGTTCTTC
TRBV18	15	NA	NA	TRBJ2-1	CASSPPVDKYNEQFF	TGTGCCAGCTCACCACCCGTTGACAAGTACAATGAGCAGTTCTTC
TRBV6-5	15	NA	TRBD1	TRBJ1-2	CASSSLGTGGYGYTF	TGTGCCAGCAGTTCCCTCGGGACAGGGGGCTATGGCTACACCTTC